One sample yielded the 15 T cell receptor beta chains listed below, sequenced in a study of control samples from healthy donors and cancer patients. Using immunoSEQ multiplex PCR, the repertoire was profiled, and TCRdb retains in-frame clones only, with some absent. This sample has some 100,000 clones; over 85% occur once, and the top ten carry around 3%. Sequencing was done on a sample of blood. The source of these receptors is a human donor in good health. The donor label of this sample is uncertain.

This clone has only one observation. V gene TRBV6-6 combines with J gene TRBJ1-5; D might be TRBD1 (6 bases). The CDR3 sequence is 15 residues long. Trimming left V 2 bases short and J 9 bases short, with 17 bases between. The germline CDR1 and CDR2 sequences are MNHNY and SVGAGI (reference sequence). The CDR3 spells CASSYTRGTDPPQHF. CDR3 DNA sequence: TGTGCCAGCAGTTACACCAGGGGAACGGATCCGCCCCAGCATTTT.

The gene calls are TRBV6-1 and TRBJ1-1, with a weak D call TRBD1 (5 bases). Trimming shortened V by 3 bases and J by 2 bases, and 10 bases separated the two germline ends. This CDR3 is built from 14 residues. The germline V gene has CDR1 MNHNS and CDR2 SASEGT. CDR3 coding DNA: TGTGCCAGCAGTGATGGGGCTGGTAACACTGAAGCTTTCTTT. Protein: CASSDGAGNTEAFF.

This clone showed up just once. The V and J genes are TRBV24-1 and TRBJ2-3, with 7 bases lining up with TRBD2. The CDR3 covers 14 residues. CDR1 is KGHDR and CDR2 is SFDVKD in the germline V gene. V dropped 8 bases and J dropped 0; count of bases not matched to a gene: 4. The CDR3 protein is CATMGGESTDTQYF. The DNA for the CDR3 is TGTGCCACCATGGGGGGGGAGAGCACAGATACGCAGTATTTT.

The V call is TRBV13, the J call TRBJ2-1; weak D call: TRBD2 (6 bases). V gave up 4 bases and J gave up 0 bases, with 13 bases separating them. The CDR3 loop spans 16 amino acids. Germline V CDR1 and CDR2: PRHDT, FYEKMQ (reference sequence). The CDR3 DNA is TGTGCCAGCAGCTCGACTAGTTTACCCTCCTACAATGAGCAGTTCTTC. It yields the protein CASSSTSLPSYNEQFF.

This sequence joins TRBV19 and TRBJ1-4; D not certain. CDR3 size: 15 residues. In germline, CDR1 is LNHDA, CDR2 SQIVND (reference sequence). V was pared by 5 bases and J by 6 bases, with 16 bases between. The chain's CDR3 is CASSPSRYGDEKLFF. In DNA form, the CDR3 reads TGTGCCAGTAGTCCCTCCCGGTATGGGGATGAAAAACTGTTTTTT.

This clone showed up just once. The chain recombines TRBV11-2 with TRBJ2-5, with D uncertain. The CDR3 sequence is 12 residues long. CDR1 is SGHAT, CDR2 FQNNGV, per germline. V lost 5 bases to trimming and J lost 5 bases, with 9 bases between them. The CDR3 region is CASSIVKETQYF. CDR3 DNA sequence: TGTGCCAGCAGCATTGTAAAGGAGACCCAGTACTTC.

This rearrangement joins TRBV3-1 (or the pseudogene TRBV3-2) to TRBJ1-4; 7 bases agree with TRBD1. This CDR3 comprises 19 residues. After removal of 2 bases from V and 4 bases from J, the junction contained 16 bases not matched to a gene. CDR1 is LGHDT, CDR2 YNNKEL, per germline (reference sequence). CDR3 region: CASSQRTGRFRDFNEKLFF. The CDR3 bases are TGTGCCAGCAGCCAAAGGACAGGAAGGTTCCGGGACTTTAATGAAAAACTGTTTTTT.

J is TRBJ1-2 and V is TRBV7-6; 8 positions agree with TRBD1. Looked up from germline, CDR1 is SGHVS and CDR2 is FNYEAQ. The CDR3 contains 14 residues. With 5 bases clipped from V and 5 bases from J, the junction kept 7 bases outside the gene matches. CDR3 DNA sequence: TGTGCCAGCAGCCCCGGACAGGGCGTTTATGGCTACACCTTC. Its translation is CASSPGQGVYGYTF.

This chain joins TRBV30 and TRBJ2-5, with 7 bases identical to TRBD1. This CDR3 spans 14 amino acids. The trim removed 0 bases at V and 5 bases at J, leaving 6 bases unmatched. CDR1 and CDR2 from the germline V gene are GTSNPN and SVGIG (reference sequence). CDR3 protein: CAWSVGRGRETQYF. CDR3 DNA sequence: TGTGCCTGGAGTGTTGGTAGGGGGCGCGAGACCCAGTACTTC.

The gene calls are TRBV27 and TRBJ2-6, with D tentatively TRBD1 (6 bases). Germline-derived CDR1 and CDR2 are MNHEY and SMNVEV (reference sequence). The CDR3 sequence is 17 residues long. V was clipped by 6 bases and J by 0 bases, with 15 bases between them. This CDR3 reads CASRGTPSGSGANVLTF. The DNA of the CDR3 is TGTGCCAGCAGGGGGACACCCTCTGGCTCTGGGGCCAACGTCCTGACTTTC.

This clone is a singleton in its sample. The chain uses TRBV27 and TRBJ1-2; 10 nucleotides match TRBD1. The CDR3 loop spans 16 amino acids. CDR1 MNHEY and CDR2 SMNVEV come from the germline V gene (reference sequence). J gave up 6 bases and V 5 bases, and 12 bases lay outside the gene matches. The DNA for the CDR3 is TGTGCCAGCAGTCTCGGACAGGGGGTATATTACCATGGCTACACCTTC. Its protein is CASSLGQGVYYHGYTF.

This rearrangement joins TRBV5-4 to TRBJ1-2, with 7 bases lining up with TRBD1. The CDR3 spans 16 residues. The junction had 15 bases not matched to a gene; V was cut back by 4 bases and J by 6 bases. Germline V gene sequence: CDR1 SGHNT, CDR2 YYREEE (reference sequence). This CDR3 reads CASSPRTGDPMDGYTF. The CDR3 DNA follows: TGTGCCAGCAGCCCAAGGACAGGAGATCCGATGGATGGCTACACCTTC.

The V and J genes are TRBV14 and TRBJ2-3; 12 bases map to TRBD2. V lost 2 bases and J lost 2; bases outside the gene matches: 11. The CDR3 has 19 amino acids. In germline, CDR1 is SGHDN, CDR2 FVKESK. The CDR3 DNA is TGTGCCAGCAGCCAACAAATGGGGCTAGCGGGGGGGCCCACAGATACGCAGTATTTT. This translates into CASSQQMGLAGGPTDTQYF.

The V call is TRBV5-1, the J call TRBJ1-4, with TRBD1 identical over 9 bases. Germline assignment: CDR1 SGHRS and CDR2 YFSETQ. The CDR3 is made up of 15 amino acids. With V trimmed by 4 bases and J by 1 base, 2 bases remained unmatched. CDR3: CASSKDRGTNEKLFF. The CDR3 DNA follows: TGCGCCAGCAGCAAGGACAGGGGAACTAATGAAAAACTGTTTTTT.

This clone has just a few counts. The gene calls are TRBV6-4 and TRBJ2-1; 12 positions match TRBD2. The CDR3 is 16 residues long. With V trimmed by 0 bases and J by 4 bases, 1 base remained unmatched. In germline, CDR1 is MRHNA, CDR2 SNTAGT. Here the CDR3 reads CASSDSGTSGYNEQFF. The DNA for the CDR3 is TGTGCCAGCAGTGACTCAGGGACTAGCGGGTACAATGAGCAGTTCTTC.